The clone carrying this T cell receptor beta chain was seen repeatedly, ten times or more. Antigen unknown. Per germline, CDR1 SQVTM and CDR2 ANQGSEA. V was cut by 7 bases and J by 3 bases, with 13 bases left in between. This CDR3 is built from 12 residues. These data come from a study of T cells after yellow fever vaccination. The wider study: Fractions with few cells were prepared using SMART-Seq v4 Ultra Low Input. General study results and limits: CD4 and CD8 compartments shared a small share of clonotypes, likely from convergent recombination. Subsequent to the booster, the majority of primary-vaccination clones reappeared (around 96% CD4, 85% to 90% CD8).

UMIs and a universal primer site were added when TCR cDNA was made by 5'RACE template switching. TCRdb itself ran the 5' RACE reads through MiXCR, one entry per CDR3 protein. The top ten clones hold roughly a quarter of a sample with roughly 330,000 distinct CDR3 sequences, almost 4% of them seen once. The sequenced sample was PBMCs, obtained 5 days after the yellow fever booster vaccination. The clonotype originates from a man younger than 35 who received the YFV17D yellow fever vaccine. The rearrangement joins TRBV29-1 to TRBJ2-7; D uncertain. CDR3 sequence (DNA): TGCAGCGGGGTTTTCGGAGTCTACGAGCAGTACTTC. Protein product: CSGVFGVYEQYF.